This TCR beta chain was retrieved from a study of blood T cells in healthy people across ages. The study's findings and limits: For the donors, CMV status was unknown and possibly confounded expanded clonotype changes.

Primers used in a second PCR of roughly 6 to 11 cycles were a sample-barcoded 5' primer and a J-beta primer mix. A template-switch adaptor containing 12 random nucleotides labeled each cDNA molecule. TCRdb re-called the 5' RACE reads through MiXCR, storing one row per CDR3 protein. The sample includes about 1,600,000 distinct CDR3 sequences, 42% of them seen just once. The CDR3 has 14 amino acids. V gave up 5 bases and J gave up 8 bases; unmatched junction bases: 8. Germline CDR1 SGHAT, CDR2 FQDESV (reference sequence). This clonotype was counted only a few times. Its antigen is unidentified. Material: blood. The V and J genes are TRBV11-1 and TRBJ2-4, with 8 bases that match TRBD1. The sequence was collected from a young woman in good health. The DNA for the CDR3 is TGTGCCAGCAGCACATCTACAGGGGGGCACATTCAGTACTTC. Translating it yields CASSTSTGGHIQYF.